Following are 22 T cell receptor beta chains from one sample sequenced in a study of STAT5B mutations in CD4+ large granular lymphocyte leukemia. Here immunoSEQ multiplex PCR was the method, and the copy in TCRdb shows in-frame clones only, minus some. Of roughly 30,000 clones in the sample, approximately 80% were seen once. Sequencing used CD4+ T cells from blood buffy coats. The receptor set was obtained from a human donor in good health.

This chain joins TRBV6-5 and TRBJ1-5; 7 positions agree with TRBD1. The CDR3 has 15 amino acids. V shed 6 bases and J 0 bases; nucleotides not matched to a gene: 5. Germline values: CDR1 MNHEY, CDR2 SVGAGI. This CDR3 reads CASSETGNSNQPQHF. The CDR3 DNA reads TGTGCCAGCAGCGAGACAGGGAATAGCAATCAGCCCCAGCATTTT.

The chain recombines TRBV19 with TRBJ2-1; the D is unclear. V was clipped by 3 bases and J by 9 bases, with 9 bases between them. This CDR3 is 12 amino acids long. Germline loops: CDR1 LNHDA, CDR2 SQIVND (reference sequence). CDR3 sequence: CASSMGGGEQFF. For the CDR3, the DNA is TGTGCCAGTAGTATGGGTGGCGGTGAGCAGTTCTTC.

The gene calls are TRBV29-1 and TRBJ2-5, with D perhaps matching TRBD1 (6 bases). V gave up 6 bases and J gave up 5 bases, with 13 bases separating them. Germline V gene data show CDR1 as SQVTM and CDR2 as ANQGSEA. The CDR3 runs to 12 residues. Here the CDR3 DNA reads TGCAGCGTAGTACAGGGATGGGAGACCCAGTACTTC. Amino acids: CSVVQGWETQYF.

V is TRBV19 and J is TRBJ1-5; 7 nucleotides line up with TRBD1. From germline, CDR1 is LNHDA and CDR2 SQIVND (reference sequence). The CDR3 sequence is 13 residues long. V dropped 6 bases and J dropped 5; count of bases not matched to a gene: 4. The chain's CDR3 is CASRGTVYQPQHF. The CDR3 bases are TGTGCCAGTAGAGGGACAGTCTATCAGCCCCAGCATTTT.

In its sample, this clone was seen a few times. V and J are TRBV21-1 and TRBJ1-1. TRBV21-1 is classified as a pseudogene. The CDR3 sequence is 13 residues long. CDR3 sequence: CARNKGGLTEAFF. In DNA, the CDR3 is TGTGCCAGAAACAAGGGGGGATTGACTGAAGCTTTCTTT.

The chain combines TRBV30 with TRBJ2-1; D is ambiguous. V was clipped by 3 bases and J by 5 bases, with 17 bases between them. From germline, CDR1 is GTSNPN and CDR2 SVGIG (reference sequence). This CDR3 comprises 15 residues. CDR3 nucleotides: TGTGCCTGGAGACCCCGTGCGGTTCTTAACAATGAGCAGTTCTTC. As protein: CAWRPRAVLNNEQFF.

The genes are TRBV11-3 and TRBJ1-3; 8 bases are shared with TRBD1. With V trimmed by 6 bases and J by 0 bases, 1 base remained unmatched. The germline gives CDR1 SGHNT, CDR2 YENEEA. CDR3 length: 14 amino acids. The CDR3 here is CASSTGGSGNTIYF. The CDR3 DNA follows: TGTGCCAGCAGTACAGGGGGCTCTGGAAACACCATATATTTT.

The CDR3 DNA follows: TGTGCCAGCAGCCCGGGACAGGAGTATGGCTACACCTTC. It yields the protein CASSPGQEYGYTF. The chain carries TRBV11-1 and TRBJ1-2, with TRBD1 matching 8 bases. The CDR3 length is 13 residues. CDR1 SGHAT and CDR2 FQDESV come from the germline V gene (reference sequence). V trimming: 5 bases; J trimming: 5 bases; junction bases outside the gene matches: 4.

This sequence joins TRBV5-1 and TRBJ2-7, with D tentatively TRBD2 (6 bases). This CDR3 spans 14 amino acids. CDR1 and CDR2 (germline): SGHRS, YFSETQ. Between the trimmed V and J ends, which lost 8 bases and 1 base, there was a span of 16 bases. The CDR3 DNA is TGCGCCAGTCACGGGGGACCCCAATCCTACGAGCAGTACTTC. The encoded protein is CASHGGPQSYEQYF.

The rearrangement joins TRBV7-8 to TRBJ1-1; the match to TRBD1 covers 9 bases. CDR3 length: 16 amino acids. Germline-derived CDR1 and CDR2 are SGHVS and FQNEAQ. The V segment lost 5 bases and the J segment 3 bases; nucleotides outside the gene matches: 10. The CDR3, as DNA: TGTGCCAGCAGCCCCAGAGGACAGGGGCCGTACACTGAAGCTTTCTTT. Its protein product is CASSPRGQGPYTEAFF.

This sequence joins TRBV15 and TRBJ1-4; 8 nucleotides match TRBD1. Germline CDR1 reads LNHNV; CDR2 reads YYDKDF (reference sequence). V shed 1 base, J shed 5 bases, and the junction held 3 bases outside the gene matches. The CDR3 has 15 residues. The DNA for the CDR3 is TGTGCCACCAGCAGAGCCGGGACAGGAAATGAAAAACTGTTTTTT. Translation: CATSRAGTGNEKLFF.

In its sample, this clone was seen once. The rearrangement links TRBV11-3 to TRBJ2-2, with TRBD2 matching over 12 bases. Losses at the gene ends were 5 bases for V and 4 bases for J; bases not matched to a gene: 5. Germline assignment: CDR1 SGHNT and CDR2 YENEEA. The CDR3 consists of 16 residues. The CDR3 DNA reads TGTGCCAGCAGCCCCGGACTAGCGGGGCCCACCGGGGAGCTGTTTTTT. The encoded protein is CASSPGLAGPTGELFF.

The chain couples TRBV7-6 to TRBJ2-1, with 9 bases matching TRBD2. Germline V gene lookup returns CDR1 SGHVS and CDR2 FNYEAQ. The CDR3 extends over 16 amino acids. The junction had 7 bases not matched to a gene; V was cut back by 5 bases and J by 2 bases. The CDR3 reads CASSGRREGPYNEQFF. The CDR3 DNA reads TGTGCCAGCAGCGGCCGGCGGGAGGGTCCCTACAATGAGCAGTTCTTC.

The CDR3 nucleotides read TGTGCCAGCAGCCTGGCGATACCCCAGTACTTC. It codes for CASSLAIPQYF. The chain has TRBV7-2 and TRBJ2-5; D is uncertain. Germline-derived CDR1 and CDR2 are SGHTA and FQGNSA. The CDR3 covers 11 residues. V gave up 5 bases and J gave up 9 bases, with 10 bases separating them. Drawing the rest from reference TRBV7-2 and TRBJ2-5, the complete variable domain is GAGVSQSPSNKVTEKGKDVELRCDPISGHTALYWYRQSLGQGLEFLIYFQGNSAPDKSGLPSDRFSAERTGGSVSTLTIQRTQQEDSAVYLCASSLAIPQYFGPGTRLLVL.

This chain uses TRBV18 with TRBJ2-2; 11 nucleotides match TRBD1. The CDR3 covers 17 residues. Germline CDR1 and CDR2: KGHSH and LQKENI. V lost 1 base and J lost 0; bases outside the gene matches: 1. CDR3 sequence (DNA): TGTGCCAGCTCACCACGGACAGGGGGCGCGAACACCGGGGAGCTGTTTTTT. Residues: CASSPRTGGANTGELFF.

The chain combines TRBV15 with TRBJ1-5; TRBD1 is a possible D gene (5 bases). V was cut by 4 bases and J by 2 bases, with 9 bases left in between. Per germline, CDR1 LNHNV and CDR2 YYDKDF (reference sequence). The CDR3 contains 14 residues. The CDR3 spells CATSIGRGNQPQHF. DNA of the CDR3: TGTGCCACCAGCATTGGCAGGGGCAATCAGCCCCAGCATTTT.

Only a few counts were recorded for this clone. The J gene is TRBJ1-6, the V gene TRBV7-9, with 12 nucleotides matching TRBD1. V dropped 4 bases and J dropped 7; count of bases not matched to a gene: 2. The CDR3 has 15 amino acids. CDR1 is SEHNR and CDR2 is FQNEAQ in the germline V gene (reference sequence). The CDR3: CASSSGQGANSPLHF. As DNA, the CDR3 is TGTGCCAGCAGCTCGGGACAGGGGGCGAATTCACCCCTCCACTTT.

The V and J genes are TRBV30 and TRBJ1-2; TRBD1 matches at 7 bases. The CDR3 covers 13 residues. The V gene end was trimmed by 3 bases and the J gene end by 3 bases; junction bases not matched to a gene: 4. The germline CDR1 and CDR2 sequences are GTSNPN and SVGIG (reference sequence). For the CDR3, the DNA is TGTGCCTGGAGGGTCGACAGGGACTATGGCTACACCTTC. This gives the protein CAWRVDRDYGYTF.

V and J are TRBV29-1 and TRBJ2-1; possible D gene TRBD2, 5 bases. CDR1 and CDR2 (germline): SQVTM, ANQGSEA. Trimming shortened V by 3 bases and J by 8 bases, and 5 bases separated the two germline ends. CDR3 size: 10 residues. CDR3 protein: CSVERDEQFF. CDR3 sequence (DNA): TGCAGCGTTGAGAGGGATGAGCAGTTCTTC.

The rearrangement links TRBV6-5 to TRBJ2-5, with D possibly being TRBD2 (5 bases). The J call may be wrong; the DNA end is better matched by TRBJ2-7. The V gene's germline CDR1 is MNHEY and CDR2 SVGAGI. This CDR3 has 13 amino acids. In DNA form, the CDR3 reads TGTGCCAGCAGTGGAGGCGTGAGGCACGAGCAGTACTTC. Its translation: CASSGGVRHEQYF.

The chain employs TRBV4-2 and TRBJ1-6, with 10 bases that match TRBD1. The CDR3 extends over 16 amino acids. Per the germline V gene, CDR1 is LGHNA and CDR2 is YNFKEQ. Germline trimming cut 4 bases from V and 10 bases from J; bases unmatched to any gene: 10. CDR3 in DNA: TGTGCCAGCAGCCTCTCACGAGGACAGGGGGTATCACCCCTCCACTTT. Translated: CASSLSRGQGVSPLHF.

The V gene is TRBV7-7, the J gene TRBJ2-2, with D possibly TRBD2 on 6 matching bases. The germline V gene has CDR1 SSHAT and CDR2 FNYEAQ (reference sequence). This CDR3 spans 15 amino acids. Trimming removed 3 bases at V and 7 bases at J, with 15 bases between. This chain's CDR3 is CASSLGTLRGGELFF. CDR3 nucleotides: TGTGCCAGCAGCTTGGGGACTCTCCGGGGCGGGGAGCTGTTTTTT.